The table lists the clone carrying this TCR beta chain with a few counts. Its specificity is not known. This entry comes from a study of T-cell memory formation after mild COVID-19. Regarding the study as a whole: Largely, contracting CD4+ clones fell within CM and EM, and contracting CD8+ clones within EMRA.

Trimming took off 1 base at V and 2 bases at J, with 11 bases between the two ends. The CDR3 extends over 14 amino acids. CDR1 and CDR2 (germline): DFQATT, SNEGSKA (reference sequence). TCRdb fed the 5' RACE reads into MiXCR, producing one record per CDR3 protein. The table lists roughly 450,000 distinct CDR3 sequences, roughly 18% of them singletons, with approximately 21% in the top ten. The sample taken for sequencing was PBMCs or a T cell subset sorted from them (not recorded which). The receptor was derived from a man aged 18 to 30 who had mild COVID-19 (a few samples of this study predate the infection). Cell type and time point are not known. The gene calls are TRBV20-1 and TRBJ1-2, with D possibly being TRBD1 (5 bases). CDR3 coding DNA: TGCAGTGCTAGAGTTTCCACAGGAAACTATGGCTACACCTTC. Its translation: CSARVSTGNYGYTF.